This TCR beta chain was obtained from a study of siplizumab effects on memory and regulatory T cells. Germline CDR1 is SGDLS and CDR2 is YYNGEE. The CDR3 consists of 13 residues. V gave up 0 bases and J gave up 4 bases, with 4 bases separating them. Using immunoSEQ multiplex PCR, the repertoire was profiled, and TCRdb retains in-frame clones only, with some absent. Seen here are about 75,000 clones, about 92% observed once, and the top ten hold 5%. The chain combines TRBV9 with TRBJ2-2; D ambiguous. The receptor was derived from a human donor in good health. Sequenced input: CD8+ T cells sorted from blood. This chain's CDR3 is CASSVDITGELFF. The CDR3, as DNA: TGTGCCAGCAGCGTAGATATCACCGGGGAGCTGTTTTTT.